Sequencing of this T cell receptor (beta chain) was carried out in a study of response to subunit inactivated influenza vaccine. Study-wide findings and caveats: New T cells are recruited in small numbers by each seasonal influenza vaccination, according to the authors' suggestion.

The CDR3 totals 16 residues. CDR1 and CDR2 (germline): SGHTA, FQGNSA. Trimming removed 5 bases at V and 2 bases at J, with 18 bases between. Using its own MiXCR run on the RT-PCR reads, TCRdb lists one record per CDR3 protein. The repertoire holds 600,000 to 700,000 distinct CDR3 sequences, with 11% to 15% as singletons. As regards this clonotype: Its antigen is not identified.

This chain joins TRBV7-2 and TRBJ2-5; TRBD1 is a possible D gene (7 bases). The receptor comes from a man in his forties or fifties who received an inactivated influenza vaccine. Source: PBMCs from blood, taken 14 to 15 days before vaccination. CDR3 in amino acids: CASSPTPTGTQETQYF. The CDR3 DNA reads as TGTGCCAGCAGCCCAACCCCGACAGGGACTCAAGAGACCCAGTACTTC. Filled out from reference TRBV7-2 and TRBJ2-5, the complete variable domain reads GAGVSQSPSNKVTEKGKDVELRCDPISGHTALYWYRQSLGQGLEFLIYFQGNSAPDKSGLPSDRFSAERTGGSVSTLTIQRTQQEDSAVYLCASSPTPTGTQETQYFGPGTRLLVL.